This T cell receptor beta chain originates from a study of T-cell reconstitution after alpha-beta-depleted transplantation in children. Whole-study results and caveats: At the one-year point after transplant, T-cell counts and TCRbeta diversity were found to come mostly from T cells that had been newly produced. Several hundred rapidly expanded clones from non-depleted graft cells reportedly supplied alpha-beta T cells about two months post-transplant.

The V end was cut by 8 bases, the J end by 6 bases, with 24 bases between. Germline V CDR1 and CDR2: MDHEN, SYDVKM. This CDR3 is built from 16 residues. This clonotype was picked up many times. The antigen is unknown. Preparing the TCRbeta library involved the use of unique molecular identifiers. TCRdb ran MiXCR on the PCR reads and lists one entry per CDR3 protein. The sample has approximately 130,000 distinct CDR3 sequences; approximately 8.7% are singletons. The clonotype originates from a girl under three years old who had a stem cell transplant for combined immunodeficiency, so the T cells may come from the graft donor. The sequenced sample was PBMCs, mostly from graft donor cells, obtained 180 days after TCRalphabeta/CD19-depleted stem cell transplant. This chain links TRBV28 with TRBJ2-3; D is tentatively TRBD1 or TRBD2 (6 bases each). CDR3 protein: CASPPSGDKVLDTQYF. CDR3 coding DNA: TGTGCCAGCCCCCCGTCGGGGGACAAGGTGTTGGATACGCAGTATTTT.